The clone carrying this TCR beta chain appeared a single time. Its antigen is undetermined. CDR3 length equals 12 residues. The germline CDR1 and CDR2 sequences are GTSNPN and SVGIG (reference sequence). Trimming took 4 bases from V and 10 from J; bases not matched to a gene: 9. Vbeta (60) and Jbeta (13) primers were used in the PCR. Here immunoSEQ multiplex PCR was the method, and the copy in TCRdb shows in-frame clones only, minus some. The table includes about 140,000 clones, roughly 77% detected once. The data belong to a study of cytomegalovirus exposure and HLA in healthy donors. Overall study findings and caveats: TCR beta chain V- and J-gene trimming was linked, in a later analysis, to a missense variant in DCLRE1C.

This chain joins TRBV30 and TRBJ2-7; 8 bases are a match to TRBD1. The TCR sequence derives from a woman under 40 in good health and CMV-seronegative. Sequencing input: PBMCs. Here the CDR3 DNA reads TGTGCCTGGACCCTTGGACAGGGCAGTCAGTACTTC. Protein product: CAWTLGQGSQYF.